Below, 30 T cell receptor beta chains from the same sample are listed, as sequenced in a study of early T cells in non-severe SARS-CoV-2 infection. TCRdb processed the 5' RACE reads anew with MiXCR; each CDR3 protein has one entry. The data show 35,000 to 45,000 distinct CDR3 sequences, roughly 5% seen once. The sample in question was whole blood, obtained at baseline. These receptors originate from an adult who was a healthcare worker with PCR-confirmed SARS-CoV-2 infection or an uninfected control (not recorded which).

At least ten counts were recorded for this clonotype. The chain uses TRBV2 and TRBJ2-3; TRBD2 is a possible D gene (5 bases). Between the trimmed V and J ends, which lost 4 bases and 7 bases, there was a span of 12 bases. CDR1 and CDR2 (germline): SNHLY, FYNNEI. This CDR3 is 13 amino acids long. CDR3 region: CASSVGGRNTQYF. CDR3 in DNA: TGTGCCAGCAGTGTTGGTGGGAGAAATACGCAGTATTTT.

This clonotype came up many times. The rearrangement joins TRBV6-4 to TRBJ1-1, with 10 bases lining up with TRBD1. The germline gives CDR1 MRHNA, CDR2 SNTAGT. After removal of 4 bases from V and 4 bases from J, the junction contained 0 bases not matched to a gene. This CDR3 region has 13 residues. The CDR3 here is CASSGTGGTEAFF. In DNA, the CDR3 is TGTGCCAGCAGTGGGACAGGGGGCACTGAAGCTTTCTTT.

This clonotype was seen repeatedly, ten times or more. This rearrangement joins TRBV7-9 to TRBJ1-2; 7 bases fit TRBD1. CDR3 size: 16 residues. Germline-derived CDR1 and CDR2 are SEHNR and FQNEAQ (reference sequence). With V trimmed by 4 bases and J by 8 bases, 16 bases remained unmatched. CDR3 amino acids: CASSSQSKTGTSGYTF. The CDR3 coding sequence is TGTGCCAGCAGCTCCCAATCAAAGACAGGGACTAGCGGCTACACCTTC. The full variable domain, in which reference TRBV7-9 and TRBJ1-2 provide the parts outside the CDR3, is DTGVSQNPRHKITKRGQNVTFRCDPISEHNRLYWYRQTLGQGPEFLTYFQNEAQLEKSRLLSDRFSAERPKGSFSTLEIQRTEQGDSAMYLCASSSQSKTGTSGYTFGSGTRLTVV.

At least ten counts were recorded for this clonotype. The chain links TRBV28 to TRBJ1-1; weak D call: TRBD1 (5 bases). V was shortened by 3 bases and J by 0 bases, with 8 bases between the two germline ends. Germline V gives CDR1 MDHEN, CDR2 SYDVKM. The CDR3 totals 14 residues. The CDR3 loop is CASSFGGVNTEAFF. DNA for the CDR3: TGTGCCAGCAGTTTCGGGGGGGTGAACACTGAAGCTTTCTTT. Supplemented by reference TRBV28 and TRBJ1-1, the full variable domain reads DVKVTQSSRYLVKRTGEKVFLECVQDMDHENMFWYRQDPGLGLRLIYFSYDVKMKEKGDIPEGYSVSREKKERFSLILESASTNQTSMYLCASSFGGVNTEAFFGQGTRLTVV.

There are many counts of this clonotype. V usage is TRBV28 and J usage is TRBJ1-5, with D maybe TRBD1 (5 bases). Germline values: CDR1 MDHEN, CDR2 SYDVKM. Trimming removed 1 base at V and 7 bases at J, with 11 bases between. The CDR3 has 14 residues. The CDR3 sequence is CASSLFAGLQPQHF. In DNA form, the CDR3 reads TGTGCCAGCAGTTTATTTGCAGGGTTGCAGCCCCAGCATTTT.

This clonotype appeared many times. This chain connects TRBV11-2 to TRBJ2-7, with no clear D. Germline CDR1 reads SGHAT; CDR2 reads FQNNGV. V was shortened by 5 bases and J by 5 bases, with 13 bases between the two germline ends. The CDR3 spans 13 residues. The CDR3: CASSPSGFHEQYF. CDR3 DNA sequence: TGTGCCAGCAGCCCCTCAGGTTTCCACGAGCAGTACTTC. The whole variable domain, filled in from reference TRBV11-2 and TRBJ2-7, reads EAGVAQSPRYKIIEKRQSVAFWCNPISGHATLYWYQQILGQGPKLLIQFQNNGVVDDSQLPKDRFSAERLKGVDSTLKIQPAKLEDSAVYLCASSPSGFHEQYFGPGTRLTVT.

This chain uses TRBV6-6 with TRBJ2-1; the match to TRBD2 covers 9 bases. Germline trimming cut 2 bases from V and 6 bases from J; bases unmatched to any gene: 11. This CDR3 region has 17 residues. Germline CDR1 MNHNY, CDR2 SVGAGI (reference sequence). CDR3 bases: TGTGCCAGCAGTTACCCCTCGGCGGGAGGGCCAATCAATGAGCAGTTCTTC. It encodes CASSYPSAGGPINEQFF.

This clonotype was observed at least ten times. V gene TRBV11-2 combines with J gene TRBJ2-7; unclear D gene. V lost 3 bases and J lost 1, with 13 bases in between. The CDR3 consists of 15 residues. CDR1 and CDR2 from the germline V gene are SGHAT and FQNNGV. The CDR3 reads CASSFSGSPSYEQYV. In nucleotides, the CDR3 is TGTGCCAGCAGCTTTTCCGGGTCCCCTTCCTACGAGCAGTACGTC.

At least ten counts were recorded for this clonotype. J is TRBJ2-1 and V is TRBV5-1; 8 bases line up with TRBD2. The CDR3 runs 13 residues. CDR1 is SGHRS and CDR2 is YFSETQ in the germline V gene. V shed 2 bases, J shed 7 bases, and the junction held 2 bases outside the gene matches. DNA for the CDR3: TGCGCCAGCAGCTTTGGCGGGGGGAATGAGCAGTTCTTC. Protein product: CASSFGGGNEQFF. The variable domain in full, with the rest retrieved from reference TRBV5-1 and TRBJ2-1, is KAGVTQTPRYLIKTRGQQVTLSCSPISGHRSVSWYQQTPGQGLQFLFEYFSETQRNKGNFPGRFSGRQFSNSRSEMNVSTLELGDSALYLCASSFGGGNEQFFGPGTRLTVL.

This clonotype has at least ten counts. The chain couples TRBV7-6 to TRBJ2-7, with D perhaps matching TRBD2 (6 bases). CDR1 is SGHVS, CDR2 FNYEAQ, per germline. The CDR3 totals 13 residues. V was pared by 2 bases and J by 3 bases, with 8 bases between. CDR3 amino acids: CASSLHGSYEQYF. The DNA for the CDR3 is TGTGCCAGCAGCTTACACGGGAGCTACGAGCAGTACTTC.

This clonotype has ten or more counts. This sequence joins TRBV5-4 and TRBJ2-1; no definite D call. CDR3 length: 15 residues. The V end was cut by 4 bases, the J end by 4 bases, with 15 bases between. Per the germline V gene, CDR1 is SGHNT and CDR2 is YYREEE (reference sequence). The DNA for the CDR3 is TGTGCCAGCAGCGTGGGTGGTTTGGGGTACAATGAGCAGTTCTTC. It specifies CASSVGGLGYNEQFF. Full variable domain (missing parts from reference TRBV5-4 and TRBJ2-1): ETGVTQSPTHLIKTRGQQVTLRCSSQSGHNTVSWYQQALGQGPQFIFQYYREEENGRGNFPPRFSGLQFPNYSSELNVNALELDDSALYLCASSVGGLGYNEQFFGPGTRLTVL.

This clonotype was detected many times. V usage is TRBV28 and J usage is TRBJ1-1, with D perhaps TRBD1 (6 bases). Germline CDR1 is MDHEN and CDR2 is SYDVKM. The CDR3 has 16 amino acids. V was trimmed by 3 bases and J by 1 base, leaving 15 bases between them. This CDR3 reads CASSLSSTGRNTEAFF. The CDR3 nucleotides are TGTGCCAGCAGTTTGTCGAGCACAGGGAGGAACACTGAAGCTTTCTTT. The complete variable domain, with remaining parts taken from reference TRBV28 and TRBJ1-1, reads DVKVTQSSRYLVKRTGEKVFLECVQDMDHENMFWYRQDPGLGLRLIYFSYDVKMKEKGDIPEGYSVSREKKERFSLILESASTNQTSMYLCASSLSSTGRNTEAFFGQGTRLTVV.

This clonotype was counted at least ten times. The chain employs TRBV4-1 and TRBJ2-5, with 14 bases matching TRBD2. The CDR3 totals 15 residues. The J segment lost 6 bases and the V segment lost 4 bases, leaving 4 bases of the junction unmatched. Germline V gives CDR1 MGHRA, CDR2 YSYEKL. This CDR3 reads CASSPGLAGVKTQYF. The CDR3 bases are TGCGCCAGCAGCCCGGGACTAGCGGGAGTCAAGACCCAGTACTTC.

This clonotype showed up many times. The CDR3 region is CASSQNYEQYF. CDR3 nucleotide sequence: TGTGCCAGCAGCCAAAACTACGAGCAGTACTTC. This chain connects TRBV3-1 to TRBJ2-7; D gene unclear. CDR1 and CDR2 from the germline V gene are LGHDT and YNNKEL (reference sequence). The CDR3 contains 11 residues. The V end was cut by 2 bases, the J end by 3 bases, with 2 bases between.

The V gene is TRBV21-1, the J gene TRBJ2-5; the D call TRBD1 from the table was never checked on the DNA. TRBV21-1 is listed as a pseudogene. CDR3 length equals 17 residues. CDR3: CASSKGPRDRETQTQYF. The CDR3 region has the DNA TGTGCCAGCAGCAAGGGGCCCCGGGACAGGGAGACCCAGACCCAGTACTTC.

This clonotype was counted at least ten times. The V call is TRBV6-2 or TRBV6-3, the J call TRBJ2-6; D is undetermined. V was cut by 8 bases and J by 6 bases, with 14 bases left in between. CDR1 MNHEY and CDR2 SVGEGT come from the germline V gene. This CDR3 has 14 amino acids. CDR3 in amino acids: CASGSSSEANVLTF. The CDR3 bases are TGTGCCAGCGGTAGCAGCTCAGAGGCCAACGTCCTGACTTTC.

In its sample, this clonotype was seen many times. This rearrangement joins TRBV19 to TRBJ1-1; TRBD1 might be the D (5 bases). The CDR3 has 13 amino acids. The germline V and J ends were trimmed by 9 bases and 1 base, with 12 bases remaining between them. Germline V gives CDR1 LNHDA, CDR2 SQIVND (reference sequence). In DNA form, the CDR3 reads TGTGCCAGACCGGGACTCTGGAACACTGAAGCTTTCTTT. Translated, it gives CARPGLWNTEAFF.

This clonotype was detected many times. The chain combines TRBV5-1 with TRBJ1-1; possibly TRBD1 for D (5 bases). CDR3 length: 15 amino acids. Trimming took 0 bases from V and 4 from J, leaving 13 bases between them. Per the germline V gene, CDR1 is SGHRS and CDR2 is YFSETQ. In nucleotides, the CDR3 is TGCGCCAGCAGCTTGGTTGGGGGTCGTGGCACTGAAGCTTTCTTT. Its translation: CASSLVGGRGTEAFF.

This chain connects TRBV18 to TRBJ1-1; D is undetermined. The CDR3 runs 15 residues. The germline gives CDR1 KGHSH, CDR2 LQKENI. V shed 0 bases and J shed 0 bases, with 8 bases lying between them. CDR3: CASSPPRQMNTEAFF. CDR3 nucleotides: TGTGCCAGCTCACCACCCCGGCAGATGAACACTGAAGCTTTCTTT.

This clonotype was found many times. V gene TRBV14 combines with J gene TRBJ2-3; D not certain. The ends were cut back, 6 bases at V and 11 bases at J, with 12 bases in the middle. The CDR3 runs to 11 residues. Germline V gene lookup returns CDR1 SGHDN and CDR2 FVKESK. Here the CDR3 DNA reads TGTGCCAGCAGAGATCAGACTGTGCAGTATTTT. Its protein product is CASRDQTVQYF.

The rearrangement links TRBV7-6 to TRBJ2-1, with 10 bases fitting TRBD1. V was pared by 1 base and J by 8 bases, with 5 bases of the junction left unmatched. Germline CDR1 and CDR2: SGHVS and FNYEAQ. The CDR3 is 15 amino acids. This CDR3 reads CASSLGQGAGDEQFF. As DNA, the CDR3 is TGTGCCAGCAGCTTAGGACAGGGGGCCGGTGATGAGCAGTTCTTC.

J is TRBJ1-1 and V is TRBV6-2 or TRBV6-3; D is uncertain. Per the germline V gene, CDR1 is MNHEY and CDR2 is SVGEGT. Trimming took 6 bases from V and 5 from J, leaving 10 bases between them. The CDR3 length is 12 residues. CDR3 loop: CASRGVETEAFF. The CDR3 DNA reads TGTGCCAGCAGGGGAGTGGAGACTGAAGCTTTCTTT.

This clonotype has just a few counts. The DNA for the CDR3 is TGTGCCAGCAGTCCCTACCCGGACCATCTTGGCTCCTACGAGCAGTACTTC. Residues: CASSPYPDHLGSYEQYF. The J gene is TRBJ2-7, the V gene TRBV27; D is undetermined. Trimming took off 5 bases at V and 0 bases at J, with 20 bases between the two ends. The CDR3 sequence is 17 residues long. Germline V gene sequence: CDR1 MNHEY, CDR2 SMNVEV (reference sequence).

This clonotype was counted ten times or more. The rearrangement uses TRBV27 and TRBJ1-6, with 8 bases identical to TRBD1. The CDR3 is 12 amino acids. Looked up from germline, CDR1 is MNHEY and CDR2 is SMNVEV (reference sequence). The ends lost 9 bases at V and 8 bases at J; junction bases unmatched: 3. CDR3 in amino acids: CARDREDSPLHF. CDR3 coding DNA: TGTGCCAGGGACAGGGAAGATTCACCCCTCCACTTT.

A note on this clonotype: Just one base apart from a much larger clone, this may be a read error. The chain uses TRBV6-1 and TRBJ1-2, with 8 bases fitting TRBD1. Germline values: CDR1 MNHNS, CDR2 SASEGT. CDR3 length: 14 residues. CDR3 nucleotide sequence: TGTGCCAGCAGTGTCGGACAGGGACCCTATGGCTACGCCTTC. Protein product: CASSVGQGPYGYAF.

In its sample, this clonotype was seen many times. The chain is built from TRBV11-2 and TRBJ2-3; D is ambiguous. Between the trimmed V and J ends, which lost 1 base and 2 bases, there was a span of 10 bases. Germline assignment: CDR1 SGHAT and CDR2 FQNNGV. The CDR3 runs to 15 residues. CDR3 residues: CASSLGWQNTDTQYF. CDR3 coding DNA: TGTGCCAGCAGCTTAGGGTGGCAGAACACAGATACGCAGTATTTT.

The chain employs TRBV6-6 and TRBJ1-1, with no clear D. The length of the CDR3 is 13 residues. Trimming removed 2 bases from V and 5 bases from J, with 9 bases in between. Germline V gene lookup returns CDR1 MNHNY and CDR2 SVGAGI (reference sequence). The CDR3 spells CASSYQYGTEAFF. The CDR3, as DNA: TGTGCCAGCAGTTACCAGTACGGTACTGAAGCTTTCTTT.

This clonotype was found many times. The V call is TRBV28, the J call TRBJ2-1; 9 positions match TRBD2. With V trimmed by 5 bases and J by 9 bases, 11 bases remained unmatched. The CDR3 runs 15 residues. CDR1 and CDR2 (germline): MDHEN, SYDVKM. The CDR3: CASSASRGRASEQFF. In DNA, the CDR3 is TGTGCCAGCAGTGCCTCCCGCGGGAGGGCCAGTGAGCAGTTCTTC.

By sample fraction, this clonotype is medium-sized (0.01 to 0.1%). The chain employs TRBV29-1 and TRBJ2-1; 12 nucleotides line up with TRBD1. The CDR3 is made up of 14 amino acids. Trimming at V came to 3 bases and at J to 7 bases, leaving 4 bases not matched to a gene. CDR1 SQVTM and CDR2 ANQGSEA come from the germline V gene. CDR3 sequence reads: CSVDRDRGRNEQFF. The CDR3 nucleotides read TGCAGCGTTGATCGGGACAGGGGGCGAAATGAGCAGTTCTTC.

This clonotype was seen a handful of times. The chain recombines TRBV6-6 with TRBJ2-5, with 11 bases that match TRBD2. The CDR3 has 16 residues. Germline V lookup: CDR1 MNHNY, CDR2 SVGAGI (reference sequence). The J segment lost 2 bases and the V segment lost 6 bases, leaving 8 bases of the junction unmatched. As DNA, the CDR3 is TGTGCCAGCAGCCCTGGGACTAGCGGATTGCAAGAGACCCAGTACTTC. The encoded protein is CASSPGTSGLQETQYF.